The clone carrying this T cell receptor (beta chain) was counted ten times or more. Its antigen is unknown. This entry comes from a study of CD8 T cells in ankylosing spondylitis. Quantitative molecular-barcoded 5'-RACE generated the TCR beta libraries. TCRdb reprocessed the 5' RACE reads with MiXCR, giving one entry per CDR3 protein. This sample has roughly 250,000 distinct CDR3 sequences, with roughly a tenth found just once. From germline, CDR1 is SGHAT and CDR2 FQNNGV. The CDR3 is 15 amino acids. With 3 bases clipped from V and 5 bases from J, the junction kept 5 bases outside the gene matches. General observations from the study: Seemingly characteristic of ankylosing spondylitis blood was a TCR beta motif consisting of about 8 highly homologous variants. Existing reports had already noted some motif variants in reactive arthritis synovial fluid and blood.

The receptor was isolated from a male donor with ankylosing spondylitis or in good health (not recorded which). V gene TRBV11-2 combines with J gene TRBJ2-5; 11 positions match TRBD2. Sequences were obtained from blood, either unsorted or a sorted T cell fraction (not recorded which). CDR3: CASSFSGRGGETQYF. In nucleotides, the CDR3 is TGTGCCAGCAGCTTTAGCGGGAGGGGGGGGGAGACCCAGTACTTC.